This T cell receptor beta chain was observed in a study of blood T cell repertoires in COVID-19. Across the whole study: Sites in the United States, Italy and Spain provided acute and convalescent COVID-19 samples. In each case, the material was cDNA or gDNA derived from T cells, B-cell-depleted T cells, or PBMCs.

CDR1 and CDR2 from the germline V gene are SGHRS and YFSETQ. The V and J ends lost 0 bases and 4 bases respectively, with 14 bases between them. CDR3 length: 16 residues. In the authors' workflow: Reference gene primer amplification in the assay estimated nucleated cell counts. The method was immunoSEQ multiplex PCR; TCRdb's version includes in-frame clones alone and lacks a portion of them. The DNA gave D and trimming, while V, J and clone size come from that table. The sample consists of about 90,000 clones, almost 95% of them appearing once. The sample taken for sequencing was peripheral blood. The TCR originated in a woman aged 55-70 years with active COVID-19. The chain carries TRBV5-1 and TRBJ2-1; maybe TRBD1 (5 bases). In DNA form, the CDR3 reads TGCGCCAGCAGCTTGGTGGCCAGCAGGGCTTACAATGAGCAGTTCTTC. The encoded protein is CASSLVASRAYNEQFF.